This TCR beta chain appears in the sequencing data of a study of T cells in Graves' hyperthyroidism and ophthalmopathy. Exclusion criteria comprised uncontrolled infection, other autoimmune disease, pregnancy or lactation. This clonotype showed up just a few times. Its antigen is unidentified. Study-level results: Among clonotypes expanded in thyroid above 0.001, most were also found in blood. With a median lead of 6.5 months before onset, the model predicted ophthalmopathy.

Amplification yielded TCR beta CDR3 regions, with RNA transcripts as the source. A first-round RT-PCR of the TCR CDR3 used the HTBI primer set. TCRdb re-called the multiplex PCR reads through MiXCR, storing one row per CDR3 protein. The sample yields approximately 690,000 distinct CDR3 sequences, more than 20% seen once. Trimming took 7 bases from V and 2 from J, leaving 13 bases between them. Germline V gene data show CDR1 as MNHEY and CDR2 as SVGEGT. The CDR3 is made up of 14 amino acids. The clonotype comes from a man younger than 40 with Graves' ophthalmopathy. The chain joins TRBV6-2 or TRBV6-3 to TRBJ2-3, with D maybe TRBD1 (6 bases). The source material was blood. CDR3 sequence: CASMRTVVTDTQYF. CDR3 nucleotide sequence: TGTGCCAGCATGAGGACAGTAGTCACAGATACGCAGTATTTT.